This T cell receptor (beta chain) was documented in a study of cytomegalovirus exposure and HLA in healthy donors. Study context: Out of fewer than 400 genotyped donors, approximately 84% belonged to the Caucasian-associated ancestry cluster.

Vbeta (60) and Jbeta (13) primers were used in the PCR. Using immunoSEQ multiplex PCR, the repertoire was profiled, and TCRdb retains in-frame clones only, with some absent. This table has more than 95,000 clones, over 65% appearing once. Germline V gene sequence: CDR1 MNHEY, CDR2 SMNVEV (reference sequence). CDR3 length equals 15 residues. Deletions cut 2 bases from V and 4 bases from J, with 11 bases between. As for this clone: The antigen remains unidentified.

Those who donated were healthy bone marrow donors. Study results and limitations: The authors confirmed in vitro that a few CMV-associated chains were specific for CMV antigens.

The chain carries TRBV27 and TRBJ2-2, with D unresolved. This clonotype was obtained from a middle-aged man in good health and CMV-seropositive. Sequences were obtained from PBMCs. The CDR3 DNA reads TGTGCCAGCAGTTTAACCCTAGATTCCACCGGGGAGCTGTTTTTT. It translates to CASSLTLDSTGELFF.